The clone carrying this T cell receptor beta chain was counted only a few times. Its antigen is unknown. Researchers amplified the TCR beta CDR3 regions from RNA transcripts. TCR CDR3 regions were first amplified by RT-PCR with HTBI primers. In TCRdb, the multiplex PCR reads were re-called with MiXCR into one record per CDR3 protein. The data contain 500,000 to 800,000 distinct CDR3 sequences, roughly 45% of them singletons. This record comes from a study of T cells in Graves' hyperthyroidism and ophthalmopathy. The CDR3 has 15 amino acids. Per germline, CDR1 SGHTA and CDR2 FQGNSA. Trimming removed 4 bases from V and 6 bases from J, with 18 bases in between. Exclusion followed for patients with uncontrolled infection, other autoimmune disease, pregnancy or lactation. General study points: Ophthalmopathy was told apart from stable hyperthyroidism by a 13 V-J model. The blood repertoire included most of the expanded thyroid clonotypes above 0.001.

The sample consisted of peripheral blood or thyroid tissue (not recorded which). The sequence was collected from an adult man with Graves' disease, either hyperthyroidism or ophthalmopathy (not recorded which). The chain employs TRBV7-2 and TRBJ1-2, with a weak D call TRBD1 (5 bases). Here the CDR3 DNA reads TGTGCCAGCAGCTGGACGGGACCTTACATAGATGGCTACACCTTC. Protein sequence: CASSWTGPYIDGYTF. Looking up the rest from reference TRBV7-2 and TRBJ1-2 gives the full variable domain: GAGVSQSPSNKVTEKGKDVELRCDPISGHTALYWYRQSLGQGLEFLIYFQGNSAPDKSGLPSDRFSAERTGGSVSTLTIQRTQQEDSAVYLCASSWTGPYIDGYTFGSGTRLTVV.